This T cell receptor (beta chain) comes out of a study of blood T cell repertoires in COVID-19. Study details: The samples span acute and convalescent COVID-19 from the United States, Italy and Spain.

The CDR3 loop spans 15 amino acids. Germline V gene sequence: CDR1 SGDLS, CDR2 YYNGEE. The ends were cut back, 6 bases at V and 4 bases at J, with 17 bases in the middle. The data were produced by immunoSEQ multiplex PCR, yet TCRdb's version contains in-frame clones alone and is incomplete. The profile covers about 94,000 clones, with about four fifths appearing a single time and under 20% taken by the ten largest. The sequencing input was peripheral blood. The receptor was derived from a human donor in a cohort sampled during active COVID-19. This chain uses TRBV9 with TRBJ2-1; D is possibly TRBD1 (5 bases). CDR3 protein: CASTIQGSPYNEQFF. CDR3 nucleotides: TGTGCCAGCACCATTCAGGGATCCCCTTACAATGAGCAGTTCTTC.